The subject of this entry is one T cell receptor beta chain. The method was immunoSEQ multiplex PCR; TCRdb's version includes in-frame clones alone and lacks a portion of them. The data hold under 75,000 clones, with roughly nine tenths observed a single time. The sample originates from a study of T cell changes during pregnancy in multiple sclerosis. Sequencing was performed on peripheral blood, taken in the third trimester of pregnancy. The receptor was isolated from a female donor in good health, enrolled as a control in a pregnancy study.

In nucleotides, the CDR3 is TGTGCCACCTCCCAGGCTAGCAATCAGCCCCAGCATTTT. This translates into CATSQASNQPQHF. The rearrangement links TRBV5-4 to TRBJ1-5; D gene unclear. Germline lookup yields CDR1 SGHNT and CDR2 YYREEE (reference sequence). V lost 9 bases, J lost 0 bases, and 10 bases lay in between. The CDR3 loop spans 13 amino acids.